These 32 T cell receptor beta chains originate from one sample sequenced in a study of T cell repertoires in cytomegalovirus infection. TCRdb analysed the reads with MiXCR anew, one entry per CDR3 protein. The sample holds more than 150,000 distinct CDR3 sequences, approximately 20% seen once. Sequenced sample: PBMCs. The receptors derive from a human donor in good health (CMV status not recorded). Some clones in this sample may be carry-over from other donors' samples.

In this sample, this clonotype turned up a few times. V gene TRBV7-6 combines with J gene TRBJ2-7; 10 positions agree with TRBD2. The CDR3 is 16 amino acids. Germline lookup yields CDR1 SGHVS and CDR2 FNYEAQ. V lost 5 bases to trimming and J lost 7 bases; unmatched junction nucleotides: 14. CDR3 nucleotides: TGTGCCAGCAGCCCCCTCGGAGCGGGAGGGCCGGGGGAGCAGTACTTC. It translates to CASSPLGAGGPGEQYF. Full variable domain (remainder filled in from reference TRBV7-6 and TRBJ2-7): GAGVSQSPRYKVTKRGQDVALRCDPISGHVSLYWYRQALGQGPEFLTYFNYEAQQDKSGLPNDRFSAERPEGSISTLTIQRTEQRDSAMYRCASSPLGAGGPGEQYFGPGTRLTVT.

The chain is built from TRBV7-9 and TRBJ1-2; D unclear. With 4 bases removed from V and 3 bases from J, the gap between germline ends came to 3 bases. Germline values: CDR1 SEHNR, CDR2 FQNEAQ (reference sequence). This CDR3 region has 11 residues. CDR3 in DNA: TGTGCCAGCAGCTCCTACTATGGCTACACCTTC. This encodes CASSSYYGYTF.

There are many counts of this clonotype. The chain is built from TRBV7-2 and TRBJ1-2, with D unclear. This CDR3 comprises 15 residues. Trimming pared 2 bases from V and 1 base from J, leaving 11 bases between. Germline V gene data show CDR1 as SGHTA and CDR2 as FQGNSA. CDR3 nucleotides: TGTGCCAGCAGCTTATCGCAGCTAAGTAACTATGGCTACACCTTC. This translates into CASSLSQLSNYGYTF.

This clonotype was seen a handful of times. The J gene is TRBJ2-1, the V gene TRBV12-3 or TRBV12-4; TRBD1 agrees at 9 bases. The CDR3 spans 15 residues. V lost 3 bases, J lost 10 bases, and 10 bases stayed unmatched. Here the CDR3 reads CASSLSGTGLGEQFF. The CDR3 DNA reads TGTGCCAGCAGTTTGTCCGGGACAGGGTTGGGAGAGCAGTTCTTC.

The chain recombines TRBV28 with TRBJ2-3, with unresolved D. Trimming shortened V by 8 bases and J by 0 bases, and 12 bases separated the two germline ends. The CDR3 is made up of 14 amino acids. CDR1 is MDHEN and CDR2 is SYDVKM in the germline V gene. The CDR3 reads CASRRSTSTDTQYF. CDR3 DNA sequence: TGTGCCAGCCGGCGGTCCACTAGCACAGATACGCAGTATTTT.

This clonotype was recorded a few times. CDR3 DNA: TGCAGCGTTGTCACCCTCGGGGAGACCCAGTACTTC. It specifies CSVVTLGETQYF. The chain joins TRBV29-1 to TRBJ2-5; no firm D call. CDR1 is SQVTM, CDR2 ANQGSEA, per germline. Trimming shortened V by 4 bases and J by 5 bases, and 11 bases separated the two germline ends. This CDR3 is 12 amino acids long.

This chain links TRBV5-6 with TRBJ2-7; D could derive from TRBD1 or TRBD2 (5 bases each). Trimming left V 0 bases short and J 5 bases short, with 6 bases between. The germline gives CDR1 SGHDT, CDR2 YYEEEE. CDR3 size: 12 residues. The CDR3 sequence is CASSLGGHEQYF. In nucleotides, the CDR3 is TGTGCCAGCAGCTTGGGGGGACACGAGCAGTACTTC.

J is TRBJ2-2 and V is TRBV27; D not resolved. The germline gives CDR1 MNHEY, CDR2 SMNVEV (reference sequence). V gave up 8 bases and J gave up 7 bases, with 14 bases separating them. CDR3 length: 13 amino acids. CDR3 DNA sequence: TGTGCCAGCGTAGAAGTGGTCGGCGGGGAGCTGTTTTTT. It codes for CASVEVVGGELFF.

This clonotype was seen a handful of times. This sequence joins TRBV5-6 and TRBJ2-2; tentatively, D is TRBD1 (5 bases). The V gene lost 5 bases and the J gene lost 3 bases, with 14 bases spanning the gap. The CDR3 loop spans 15 amino acids. CDR1 and CDR2 (germline): SGHDT, YYEEEE. In DNA form, the CDR3 reads TGTGCCAGCAGGGAAGACAGAAAGGACACCGGGGAGCTGTTTTTT. Its protein product is CASREDRKDTGELFF.

This rearrangement joins TRBV19 to TRBJ2-1; 7 nucleotides align to TRBD2. The CDR3 sequence is 15 residues long. J lost 0 bases, V lost 5 bases, and 4 bases had no gene match. The germline V gene encodes CDR1 LNHDA and CDR2 SQIVND (reference sequence). DNA of the CDR3: TGTGCCAGTAGTCCGAGCGGGACCTCCTACAATGAGCAGTTCTTC. Translated, it gives CASSPSGTSYNEQFF.

This chain connects TRBV20-1 to TRBJ2-1; TRBD2 aligns across 12 bases. J gave up 7 bases and V 3 bases, and 4 bases lay outside the gene matches. The CDR3 is made up of 14 amino acids. Germline V CDR1 and CDR2: DFQATT, SNEGSKA (reference sequence). The CDR3 bases are TGCAGTGCTAGCCTTGGACTAGCGGGAAATGAGCAGTTCTTC. It is translated as CSASLGLAGNEQFF.

This clonotype was counted ten times or more. The genes are TRBV5-4 and TRBJ2-1; 7 nucleotides agree with TRBD1. Looked up from germline, CDR1 is SGHNT and CDR2 is YYREEE (reference sequence). The CDR3 is 14 residues long. Trimming at V came to 5 bases and at J to 7 bases, leaving 9 bases not matched to a gene. CDR3 bases: TGTGCCAGCAGAGGGGCAGGGGGAACGAATGAGCAGTTCTTC. Its translation is CASRGAGGTNEQFF.

There are a few counts of this clonotype. The V call is TRBV28, the J call TRBJ1-2; D remains ambiguous. CDR1 is MDHEN, CDR2 SYDVKM, per germline. The CDR3 loop spans 10 amino acids. V was pared by 5 bases and J by 2 bases, with 0 bases between. The CDR3 DNA follows: TGTGCCAGCAGTAACTATGGCTACACCTTC. Translated, it gives CASSNYGYTF.

The chain recombines TRBV6-2 or TRBV6-3 with TRBJ1-1; D might be TRBD1 (6 bases). The CDR3 consists of 14 residues. V gave up 7 bases and J gave up 6 bases, with 18 bases separating them. The V gene's germline CDR1 is MNHEY and CDR2 SVGEGT. The CDR3 DNA is TGTGCCAGCAACCAGGGGACCAGTACCCCTGAAGCTTTCTTT. It is translated as CASNQGTSTPEAFF.

This clonotype was seen ten or more times. The V gene is TRBV12-3 or TRBV12-4, the J gene TRBJ1-5, with unresolved D. Trimming removed 4 bases at V and 2 bases at J, with 6 bases between. The length of the CDR3 is 13 residues. The chain's CDR3 is CASSSLRNQPQHF. The CDR3 DNA is TGTGCCAGCAGTTCCCTTCGCAATCAGCCCCAGCATTTT.

The rearrangement links TRBV11-3 to TRBJ2-5; D possibly corresponds to TRBD1 (5 bases). Trimming cost V 5 bases and J 5 bases, with 15 bases left between them. Per the germline V gene, CDR1 is SGHNT and CDR2 is YENEEA. The CDR3 runs to 14 residues. CDR3 nucleotides: TGTGCCAGCAGCCCTGGCAGGGTACAGGAGACCCAGTACTTC. Amino acid sequence: CASSPGRVQETQYF.

This clonotype was counted a single time. A read error may be the cause here, since a much bigger clone is one base away. The V and J genes are TRBV12-3 or TRBV12-4 and TRBJ2-2; D gene ambiguous. This CDR3 is 13 amino acids long. Between the trimmed V and J ends, which lost 10 bases and 4 bases, there was a span of 13 bases. This CDR3 reads CANNPHGTGELFF. Written as DNA, the CDR3 is TGTGCCAACAATCCCCACGGCACCGGGGAGCTGTTTTTT.

V usage is TRBV4-1 and J usage is TRBJ1-5; TRBD1 is a possible D gene (5 bases). Germline-derived CDR1 and CDR2 are MGHRA and YSYEKL. CDR3 length: 15 amino acids. Trimming shortened V by 5 bases and J by 2 bases, and 13 bases separated the two germline ends. CDR3 in amino acids: CASSSRQTGNQPQHF. The CDR3 DNA is TGCGCCAGCAGCTCCCGACAGACGGGCAATCAGCCCCAGCATTTT.

This clonotype was seen a handful of times. The chain combines TRBV7-2 with TRBJ2-5; 12 nucleotides match TRBD1. The germline V gene has CDR1 SGHTA and CDR2 FQGNSA. This CDR3 contains 20 residues. Trimming at V came to 5 bases and at J to 1 base, leaving 17 bases not matched to a gene. The CDR3 reads CASSLLRPGQGAGVQETQYF. In nucleotides, the CDR3 is TGTGCCAGCAGCCTACTGAGACCGGGACAGGGGGCGGGGGTCCAAGAGACCCAGTACTTC.

This clonotype was observed many times. The chain couples TRBV6-1 to TRBJ2-6; D perhaps matches TRBD2 (6 bases). CDR3 length: 19 residues. V was shortened by 5 bases and J by 0 bases, with 20 bases between the two germline ends. Germline V gene lookup returns CDR1 MNHNS and CDR2 SASEGT. Here the CDR3 DNA reads TGTGCCAGCAGTTACCTACCGAGCGGGCCGAGCTCTGGGGCCAACGTCCTGACTTTC. This translates into CASSYLPSGPSSGANVLTF.

The chain is built from TRBV19 and TRBJ2-2, with TRBD1 identical over 9 bases. The CDR3 loop spans 16 amino acids. The trim removed 3 bases at V and 3 bases at J, leaving 5 bases unmatched. Germline loops: CDR1 LNHDA, CDR2 SQIVND (reference sequence). The CDR3 region is CASSIGDRVHTGELFF. The CDR3, as DNA: TGTGCCAGTAGTATTGGGGACAGGGTTCACACCGGGGAGCTGTTTTTT.

The V gene is TRBV27, the J gene TRBJ1-2; D is undetermined. Trimming left V 7 bases short and J 0 bases short, with 15 bases between. CDR3 length equals 15 residues. Germline CDR1 reads MNHEY; CDR2 reads SMNVEV (reference sequence). CDR3 loop: CASTINPRANYGYTF. CDR3 bases: TGTGCCAGCACCATCAACCCACGGGCTAACTATGGCTACACCTTC.

In its sample, this clonotype was seen many times. The chain employs TRBV7-2 and TRBJ2-7; TRBD2 aligns across 10 bases. CDR3 length equals 18 residues. Germline CDR1 is SGHTA and CDR2 is FQGNSA. V lost 4 bases to trimming and J lost 3 bases; unmatched junction nucleotides: 15. This CDR3 is CASSSRAEWTSGFYEQYF. The CDR3 nucleotides are TGTGCCAGCAGCTCGCGGGCAGAATGGACTAGCGGATTCTACGAGCAGTACTTC.

V usage is TRBV20-1 and J usage is TRBJ2-4, with D maybe TRBD2 (8 bases). This CDR3 has 15 residues. Trimming cost V 3 bases and J 7 bases, with 19 bases left between them. The germline V gene has CDR1 DFQATT and CDR2 SNEGSKA (reference sequence). CDR3 sequence (DNA): TGCAGTGCTAGCCTTCCGGGAGGGGGCTGGAACATTCAGTACTTC. Its translation: CSASLPGGGWNIQYF.

As regards this clonotype: A much larger clone lies a single base off, so this may be a read error. This chain connects TRBV12-3 or TRBV12-4 to TRBJ2-1; no reliable D call. The end of the DNA is better explained by TRBJ2-7, so the J call may be wrong. The CDR3 is 15 residues long. CDR3 loop: CASSLRSQVSHEQYF. The CDR3 DNA is TGTGCCAGCAGCTTAAGATCGCAGGTCTCTCATGAGCAGTACTTC.

This clonotype has at least ten counts. The rearrangement links TRBV25-1 to TRBJ2-7; 14 positions agree with TRBD2. There are 15 residues in the CDR3. Trimming removed 7 bases from V and 1 base from J; junction bases left unmatched: 3. Germline CDR1 reads MGHDK; CDR2 reads SYGVNS. CDR3 region: CASTRTSGGSYEQYF. CDR3 nucleotides: TGTGCCAGCACAAGGACTAGCGGGGGGTCCTACGAGCAGTACTTC.

This clonotype came up many times. The gene calls are TRBV7-6 and TRBJ2-3; 11 bases line up with TRBD2. The CDR3 sequence is 18 residues long. Germline V gene sequence: CDR1 SGHVS, CDR2 FNYEAQ. The V segment lost 1 base and the J segment 6 bases; nucleotides outside the gene matches: 12. The CDR3: CASSLVGSGRASADTQYF. CDR3 DNA sequence: TGTGCCAGCAGCTTAGTGGGTAGCGGGAGGGCCTCGGCCGATACGCAGTATTTT.

This clonotype was recorded many times. The chain uses TRBV7-9 and TRBJ2-1, with 7 bases matching TRBD1. Germline CDR1 is SEHNR and CDR2 is FQNEAQ (reference sequence). The CDR3 loop spans 17 amino acids. The V gene end was trimmed by 5 bases and the J gene end by 1 base; junction bases not matched to a gene: 11. The CDR3 region is CASSTSTGERSYNEQFF. CDR3 nucleotide sequence: TGTGCCAGCAGCACCAGTACAGGGGAAAGATCCTACAATGAGCAGTTCTTC.

The V call is TRBV23-1, the J call TRBJ2-7; the match to TRBD2 covers 8 bases. TRBV23-1 is flagged as an ORF with uncertain function. The CDR3 consists of 14 residues. Germline trimming cut 1 base from V and 4 bases from J; bases unmatched to any gene: 3. DNA of the CDR3: TGCGCCAGCAGTCAATGTACGGGGGGGTACGAGCAGTACTTC. Its protein is CASSQCTGGYEQYF.

The chain combines TRBV6-2 or TRBV6-3 with TRBJ1-2; unclear D gene. The V gene lost 8 bases and the J gene lost 0 bases, with 13 bases spanning the gap. The germline CDR1 and CDR2 sequences are MNHEY and SVGEGT. The CDR3 runs to 14 residues. DNA of the CDR3: TGTGCCAGCCTTAGCCCCCGGCCTAACTATGGCTACACCTTC. Protein sequence: CASLSPRPNYGYTF.

This clonotype came up once. Being one base from a much bigger clone, this may be a read error. The chain recombines TRBV7-3 with TRBJ1-5; D remains ambiguous. V lost 2 bases and J lost 2, with 16 bases in between. The CDR3 has 17 residues. Per the germline V gene, CDR1 is SGHTA and CDR2 is FQGTGA. The CDR3 nucleotides read TGTGCCAGCAGCTTAGGTTCGGGTCGGAACGGCAATCAGCCCCAGCATTTT. It codes for CASSLGSGRNGNQPQHF.

This clonotype has just a few counts. This chain connects TRBV24-1 to TRBJ2-7; 7 positions match TRBD1. Losses at the gene ends were 3 bases for V and 4 bases for J; bases not matched to a gene: 14. The CDR3 contains 17 residues. From germline, CDR1 is KGHDR and CDR2 SFDVKD. CDR3 in amino acids: CATSDRSRGTALYEQYF. CDR3 in DNA: TGTGCCACCAGTGATCGATCCCGAGGGACAGCCCTATACGAGCAGTACTTC.